Below, one T cell receptor (beta chain) is given with its context. The data stem from a study of shared clonotypes between healthy human individuals. In the naive CD8 group, cells lacked CD45RO and were positively selected for CCR7, so terminally differentiated effector memory CD45RA+ cells were left out. Profiled with immunoSEQ multiplex PCR; TCRdb holds only in-frame clones, not every one. The sample shows over 2,000,000 clones, roughly 95% of them seen only once. Germline CDR1 is SGHNT and CDR2 is YYREEE (reference sequence). Trimming shortened V by 2 bases and J by 2 bases, and 9 bases separated the two germline ends. The length of the CDR3 is 14 residues.

The material sequenced was naive CD8+ T cells from PBMCs. The sequence derives from a young man in good health. Some clones in this sample may be carry-over from other donors' samples. The V gene is TRBV5-4, the J gene TRBJ2-3; D ambiguous. The CDR3 here is CASSFWADTDTQYF. The DNA of the CDR3 is TGTGCCAGCAGCTTTTGGGCGGACACAGATACGCAGTATTTT. The variable domain in full, with the rest retrieved from reference TRBV5-4 and TRBJ2-3, is ETGVTQSPTHLIKTRGQQVTLRCSSQSGHNTVSWYQQALGQGPQFIFQYYREEENGRGNFPPRFSGLQFPNYSSELNVNALELDDSALYLCASSFWADTDTQYFGPGTRLTVL.